This T cell receptor beta chain was recovered during a study of blood T cell repertoires in COVID-19. As for the study in general: There were acute and convalescent COVID-19 samples, and they came from the United States, Italy and Spain. From T cells, B-cell-depleted T cells, or PBMCs came the material, which was cDNA or gDNA.

Study processing details: Amplifying reference gene primers gave estimates of nucleated cell counts. Clones were read by immunoSEQ multiplex PCR, and TCRdb kept only the in-frame ones, dropping some. V and J calls and clone size are given by that table; D and trimming were obtained from the DNA. The sample contains 100,000 to 150,000 clones, approximately 90% of which appear only once. The source material was peripheral blood. This receptor was obtained from a man in his sixties or seventies with active or convalescent COVID-19.

The CDR3 spells CASSRTFGRGSSAWDNEQFF. CDR3 nucleotide sequence: TGTGCCAGCAGCCGTACTTTCGGGAGGGGTAGTAGCGCCTGGGACAATGAGCAGTTCTTC. This sequence joins TRBV6-6 and TRBJ2-1; TRBD2 aligns across 8 bases. V gave up 6 bases and J gave up 5 bases; unmatched junction bases: 24. The CDR3 extends over 20 amino acids. CDR1 is MNHNY, CDR2 SVGAGI, per germline (reference sequence).